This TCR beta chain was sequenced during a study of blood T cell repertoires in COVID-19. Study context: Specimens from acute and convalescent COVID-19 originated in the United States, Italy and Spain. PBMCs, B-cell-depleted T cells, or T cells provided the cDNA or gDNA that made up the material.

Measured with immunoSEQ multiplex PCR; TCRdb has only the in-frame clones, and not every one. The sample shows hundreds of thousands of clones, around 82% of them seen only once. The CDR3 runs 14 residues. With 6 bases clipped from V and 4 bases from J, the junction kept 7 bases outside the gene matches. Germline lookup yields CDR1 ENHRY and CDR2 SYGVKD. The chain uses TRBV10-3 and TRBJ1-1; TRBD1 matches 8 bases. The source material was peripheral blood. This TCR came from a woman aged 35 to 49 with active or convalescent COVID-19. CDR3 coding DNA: TGTGCCATCAGACAGGACAGGGCGGGCACTGAAGCTTTCTTT. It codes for CAIRQDRAGTEAFF.